This record covers a single T cell receptor beta chain. The length of the CDR3 is 16 residues. Produced via immunoSEQ multiplex PCR; TCRdb's table is partial and in-frame only. The data hold some 60,000 clones, with 71% observed a single time. This entry is derived from a study of T cell clones after liver transplantation. The wider study: Immunosuppression withdrawal was tried within 2 years after liver transplantation in this trial.

The rearrangement links TRBV21-1 to TRBJ1-3; the DNA was not compared with TRBD1, the D call given in the table. TRBV21-1 is an annotated pseudogene. This TCR derives from a human donor who received a liver transplant. The source was CD4+ T cells from blood, collected before liver transplant. Here the CDR3 DNA reads TGTGCCAGCAGCAAGTTATGGGCGCTCTCTGGAAACACCATATATTTT. Protein: CASSKLWALSGNTIYF.